The 11 T cell receptor beta chains presented below share a single source sample, sequenced in a study of vaccination effects on CD4 cells after COVID-19. Antigen specificity for these receptors is unknown. Data came from immunoSEQ multiplex PCR; TCRdb stores just in-frame clones and leaves some out. The sample records tens of thousands of clones, 76% being singletons. Researchers isolated CD4+ T cells once approximately 10 days of culture had elapsed. This individual tested PCR-positive for SARS-CoV-2 infection between March and December 2020. All participants had two doses of either the BNT162b2 or mRNA-1273 vaccine. The input for sequencing was CD4+ T cells from PBMCs cultured without peptide, taken after COVID-19 vaccination. The receptors were gathered from a human donor who had a prior SARS-CoV-2 infection.

This clone was detected only a few times. V is TRBV19 and J is TRBJ1-1, with 12 bases identical to TRBD1. J gave up 1 base and V 6 bases, and 12 bases lay outside the gene matches. The CDR3 is 18 residues long. Germline-derived CDR1 and CDR2 are LNHDA and SQIVND (reference sequence). CDR3 region: CASRPGQGASGRNTEAFF. The CDR3 DNA is TGTGCCAGTAGACCGGGACAGGGGGCGTCCGGGAGGAACACTGAAGCTTTCTTT.

V gene TRBV4-1 combines with J gene TRBJ2-1; 7 bases fit TRBD2. Germline V gene sequence: CDR1 MGHRA, CDR2 YSYEKL. Trimming at V came to 4 bases and at J to 6 bases, leaving 12 bases not matched to a gene. The CDR3 covers 16 residues. CDR3 nucleotides: TGCGCCAGCAGCCCCACCCGAGGAGCGGGAATCAATGAGCAGTTCTTC. Translating it yields CASSPTRGAGINEQFF.

The V gene is TRBV4-3, the J gene TRBJ1-1; a weak D match, TRBD1 (5 bases). This CDR3 spans 17 amino acids. Germline V CDR1 and CDR2: LGHNA, YSLEER. V was trimmed by 0 bases and J by 0 bases, leaving 14 bases between them. The CDR3 DNA is TGCGCCAGCAGCCAAGATGGGGGTGGGGGGATGAACACTGAAGCTTTCTTT. It codes for CASSQDGGGGMNTEAFF.

This clone came up once. The chain recombines TRBV5-1 with TRBJ2-1; D perhaps matches TRBD1 (7 bases). Germline CDR1 and CDR2: SGHRS and YFSETQ. This CDR3 comprises 15 residues. V was clipped by 0 bases and J by 4 bases, with 11 bases between them. The CDR3 region has the DNA TGCGCCAGCAGCTTGGTACCAGGGGGGTACAATGAGCAGTTCTTC. Translated: CASSLVPGGYNEQFF.

This chain links TRBV15 with TRBJ2-5, with D perhaps TRBD2 (5 bases). Trimming pared 3 bases from V and 5 bases from J, leaving 10 bases between. The germline CDR1 and CDR2 sequences are LNHNV and YYDKDF (reference sequence). CDR3 size: 13 residues. The CDR3 bases are TGTGCCACCAGCAGGGACTTTCGGGAGACCCAGTACTTC. Its protein product is CATSRDFRETQYF.

V usage is TRBV15 and J usage is TRBJ2-5, with unresolved D. The CDR3 totals 12 residues. Trimming left V 0 bases short and J 5 bases short, with 4 bases between. CDR1 and CDR2 (germline): LNHNV, YYDKDF (reference sequence). CDR3 bases: TGTGCCACCAGCAGAGATAAGGAGACCCAGTACTTC. This codes for CATSRDKETQYF.

This clone was counted between two and nine times. J is TRBJ2-7 and V is TRBV5-1; TRBD2 might be the D (6 bases). The CDR3 is 17 amino acids. Trimming pared 1 base from V and 4 bases from J, leaving 21 bases between. The germline V gene has CDR1 SGHRS and CDR2 YFSETQ. CDR3 protein: CASSLLTSQASPYEQYF. The CDR3 coding sequence is TGCGCCAGCAGCTTGCTCACTAGCCAAGCCAGCCCTTACGAGCAGTACTTC.

CDR3 sequence (DNA): TGCGCCAGCCGGGGGGGACTAGCGGGGGGAGAGACCCAGTACTTC. Translated, it gives CASRGGLAGGETQYF. The V gene is TRBV5-1, the J gene TRBJ2-5, with TRBD2 matching over 15 bases. CDR3 length equals 15 residues. Looked up from germline, CDR1 is SGHRS and CDR2 is YFSETQ. Trimming removed 7 bases from V and 4 bases from J; junction bases left unmatched: 5.

The chain links TRBV6-1 to TRBJ1-2; 11 bases map to TRBD1. Germline CDR1 and CDR2: MNHNS and SASEGT. V lost 2 bases and J lost 8; bases outside the gene matches: 7. CDR3 length equals 15 residues. CDR3 nucleotides: TGTGCCAGCAGTGAACGCCGGACAGGGGGCGACGGCTACACCTTC. Amino acids: CASSERRTGGDGYTF.

The chain employs TRBV5-1 and TRBJ1-1, with 8 nucleotides matching TRBD1. The CDR3 contains 13 residues. The germline V gene encodes CDR1 SGHRS and CDR2 YFSETQ. The V segment lost 4 bases and the J segment 8 bases; nucleotides outside the gene matches: 7. The DNA of the CDR3 is TGCGCCAGCAGCCCCCACGACAGGGGAGAAGCTTTCTTT. Residues: CASSPHDRGEAFF.

This chain connects TRBV7-9 to TRBJ1-1; possible D gene TRBD1, 6 bases. CDR1 is SEHNR, CDR2 FQNEAQ, per germline (reference sequence). V was cut by 7 bases and J by 1 base, with 16 bases left in between. This CDR3 is 15 amino acids long. This CDR3 reads CASTDQQGENTEAFF. The DNA of the CDR3 is TGTGCCAGCACCGATCAACAGGGAGAGAACACTGAAGCTTTCTTT.